The 10 T cell receptor beta chains reported below all come from one sample, sequenced in a study of neurological immune-mediated disorders. Time point indicated: longitudinal time-point 2. TCRdb re-analysed the 5' RACE reads in MiXCR, keeping a single row per CDR3 protein. The profile shows some 49,000 distinct CDR3 sequences, around 13% of them singletons. Sequencing was carried out using PBMCs. The receptor set was obtained from a male donor with HTLV-1-associated myelopathy (HAM/TSP).

This clonotype was found many times. The chain employs TRBV7-8 and TRBJ1-1; D might be TRBD1 (5 bases). The V gene's germline CDR1 is SGHVS and CDR2 FQNEAQ. CDR3 size: 13 residues. Trimming removed 5 bases at V and 7 bases at J, with 14 bases between. CDR3 in amino acids: CASSPRGQGEAFF. The CDR3 DNA sequence: TGTGCCAGCAGCCCTAGGGGCCAGGGTGAAGCTTTCTTT.

The chain joins TRBV5-1 to TRBJ2-2; the D gene is possibly TRBD2 (6 bases). Germline V gene sequence: CDR1 SGHRS, CDR2 YFSETQ. Deletions cut 4 bases from V and 5 bases from J, with 15 bases between. This CDR3 spans 15 amino acids. CDR3 protein: CASSTRGLDTGELFF. The CDR3, as DNA: TGCGCCAGCAGCACGCGGGGCCTGGATACCGGGGAGCTGTTTTTT.

The table lists this clonotype with many counts. The genes are TRBV11-2 and TRBJ2-3; D is possibly TRBD1 or TRBD2 (5 bases each). The CDR3 is made up of 14 amino acids. Germline CDR1 reads SGHAT; CDR2 reads FQNNGV. V was trimmed by 2 bases and J by 2 bases, leaving 8 bases between them. The CDR3 DNA follows: TGTGCCAGCAGCTTAAGTGGGACCACAGATACGCAGTATTTT. Its translation is CASSLSGTTDTQYF.

This clonotype was recorded many times. The rearrangement joins TRBV5-5 to TRBJ1-2; D ambiguous. Deletions cut 0 bases from V and 2 bases from J, with 11 bases between. Per the germline V gene, CDR1 is SGHKS and CDR2 is YYEKEE (reference sequence). The CDR3 runs to 15 residues. CDR3 in amino acids: CASSLAGVGNYGYTF. CDR3 bases: TGTGCCAGCAGCTTGGCAGGAGTAGGGAACTATGGCTACACCTTC.

About this clonotype itself: The junction shows a germline mismatch at one end, possibly a read error. The chain employs TRBV10-3 and TRBJ1-2; D is ambiguous. The CDR3 has 13 amino acids. CDR1 and CDR2 (germline): ENHRY, SYGVKD. The CDR3 bases are TGTGCCAGCAGTTTAGAGTTGGCAAGGGGCTACACCTTC. Its protein product is CASSLELARGYTF.

This clonotype was picked up many times. The V call is TRBV5-6, the J call TRBJ2-1; 14 bases are shared with TRBD2. Germline V gene data show CDR1 as SGHDT and CDR2 as YYEEEE. Losses at the gene ends were 4 bases for V and 6 bases for J; bases not matched to a gene: 6. This CDR3 is 16 amino acids long. This chain's CDR3 is CASSLPGTSGGNEQFF. The CDR3 DNA sequence: TGTGCCAGCAGCCTACCCGGGACTAGCGGGGGCAATGAGCAGTTCTTC.

The table lists this clonotype with many counts. V and J are TRBV20-1 and TRBJ1-2; D is unclear. The CDR3 is made up of 13 amino acids. V lost 3 bases, J lost 0 bases, and 8 bases lay in between. Germline V gene lookup returns CDR1 DFQATT and CDR2 SNEGSKA (reference sequence). CDR3 amino acids: CSASFSPNYGYTF. The CDR3 DNA is TGCAGTGCTAGTTTCAGCCCTAACTATGGCTACACCTTC.

This clonotype was picked up many times. This chain uses TRBV7-2 with TRBJ1-5; D gene unclear. This CDR3 is built from 14 residues. Germline CDR1 reads SGHTA; CDR2 reads FQGNSA. V shed 1 base and J shed 4 bases, with 8 bases lying between them. The CDR3 bases are TGTGCCAGCAGCTTAGGTCCCCAGAATCAGCCCCAGCATTTT. Amino acids: CASSLGPQNQPQHF.

Many counts were recorded for this clonotype. The chain combines TRBV6-5 with TRBJ2-1; 9 positions agree with TRBD1. Germline lookup yields CDR1 MNHEY and CDR2 SVGAGI. J was trimmed by 5 bases and V by 6 bases; bases with no gene match: 11. The CDR3 length is 16 residues. Written as DNA, the CDR3 is TGTGCCAGCAGCCCAAGGACAGGGGCAGGGGACAATGAGCAGTTCTTC. Translated, it gives CASSPRTGAGDNEQFF.

V gene TRBV11-3 combines with J gene TRBJ2-7; 9 positions agree with TRBD2. This CDR3 contains 20 residues. V trimming: 3 bases; J trimming: 0 bases; junction bases outside the gene matches: 18. Germline CDR1 is SGHNT and CDR2 is YENEEA. CDR3 sequence: CASSFDRTSEVGKSSYEQYF. CDR3 coding DNA: TGTGCCAGCAGCTTTGACAGGACTAGCGAGGTGGGGAAAAGCTCCTACGAGCAGTACTTC.